This T cell receptor beta chain was identified during a study of Ad26.COV2.S vaccination and SARS-CoV-2 variants. CDR1 and CDR2 from the germline V gene are SGDLS and YYNGEE. Trimming shortened V by 0 bases and J by 5 bases, and 8 bases separated the two germline ends. The CDR3 spans 14 residues. Regarding the study as a whole: Using TCR breadth and depth analyses may have led to underestimated total T cell responses. Participants in the vaccine arm had higher spike-specific TCR breadth; placebo recipients had lower. Substantial post-vaccination breadth of spike-specific CD8+ and CD4+ T cell responses was reported. For non-spike TCRs, breadth in vaccine recipients resembled that in placebo recipients.

A single count supports this clone. No antigen is known for it. Profiled with immunoSEQ multiplex PCR; TCRdb holds only in-frame clones, not every one. This table has roughly 140,000 clones, just over 85% appearing once. The source was peripheral blood, collected after recovery from COVID-19. This chain joins TRBV9 and TRBJ2-2; D unclear. The sequence was collected from a human donor who had recovered from COVID-19. CDR3 protein: CASSVDPETGELFF. As DNA, the CDR3 is TGTGCCAGCAGCGTAGACCCTGAGACCGGGGAGCTGTTTTTT.